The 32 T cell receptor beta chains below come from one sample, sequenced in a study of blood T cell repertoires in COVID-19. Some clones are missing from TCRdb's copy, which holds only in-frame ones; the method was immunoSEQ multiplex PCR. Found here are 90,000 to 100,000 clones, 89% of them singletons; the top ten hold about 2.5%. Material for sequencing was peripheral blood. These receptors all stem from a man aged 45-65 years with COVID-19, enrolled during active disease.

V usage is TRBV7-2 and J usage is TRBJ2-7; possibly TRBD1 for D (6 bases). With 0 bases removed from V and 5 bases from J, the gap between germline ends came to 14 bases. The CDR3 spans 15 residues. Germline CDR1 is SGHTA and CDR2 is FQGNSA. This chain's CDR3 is CASSLAGTQLNEQYF. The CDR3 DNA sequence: TGTGCCAGCAGCTTAGCGGGGACACAGCTTAACGAGCAGTACTTC.

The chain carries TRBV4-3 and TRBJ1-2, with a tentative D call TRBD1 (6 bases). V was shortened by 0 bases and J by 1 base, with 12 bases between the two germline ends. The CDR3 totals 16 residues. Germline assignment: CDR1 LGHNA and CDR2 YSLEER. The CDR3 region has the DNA TGCGCCAGCAGCCAAGATCGGACAGCGAGTAACTATGGCTACACCTTC. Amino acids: CASSQDRTASNYGYTF.

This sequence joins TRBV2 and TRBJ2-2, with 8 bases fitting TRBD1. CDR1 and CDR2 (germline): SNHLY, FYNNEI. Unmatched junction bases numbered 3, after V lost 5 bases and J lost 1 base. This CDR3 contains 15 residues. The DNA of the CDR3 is TGTGCCAGCAGTCCGGGACAGGTGAACACCGGGGAGCTGTTTTTT. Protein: CASSPGQVNTGELFF.

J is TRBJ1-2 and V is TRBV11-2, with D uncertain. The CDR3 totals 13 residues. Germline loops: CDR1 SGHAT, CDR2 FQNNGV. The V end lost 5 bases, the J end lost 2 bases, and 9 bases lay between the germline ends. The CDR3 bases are TGTGCCAGCAGCAACAGCCTCAACTATGGCTACACCTTC. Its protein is CASSNSLNYGYTF.

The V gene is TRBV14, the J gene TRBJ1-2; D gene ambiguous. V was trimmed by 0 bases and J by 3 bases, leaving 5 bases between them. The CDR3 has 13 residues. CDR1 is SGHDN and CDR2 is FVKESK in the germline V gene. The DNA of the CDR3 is TGTGCCAGCAGCCAAGATCCGTACTATGGCTACACCTTC. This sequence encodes CASSQDPYYGYTF.

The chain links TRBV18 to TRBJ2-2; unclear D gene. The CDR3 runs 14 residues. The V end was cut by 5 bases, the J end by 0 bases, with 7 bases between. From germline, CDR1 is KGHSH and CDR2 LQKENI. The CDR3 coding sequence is TGTGCCAGCTCAAGAGGATCGAACACCGGGGAGCTGTTTTTT. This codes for CASSRGSNTGELFF.

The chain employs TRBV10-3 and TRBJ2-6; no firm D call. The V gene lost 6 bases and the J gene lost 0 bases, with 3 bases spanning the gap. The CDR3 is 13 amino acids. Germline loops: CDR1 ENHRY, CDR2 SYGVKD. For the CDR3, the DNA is TGTGCCATCAGCCACTCTGGGGCCAACGTCCTGACTTTC. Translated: CAISHSGANVLTF.

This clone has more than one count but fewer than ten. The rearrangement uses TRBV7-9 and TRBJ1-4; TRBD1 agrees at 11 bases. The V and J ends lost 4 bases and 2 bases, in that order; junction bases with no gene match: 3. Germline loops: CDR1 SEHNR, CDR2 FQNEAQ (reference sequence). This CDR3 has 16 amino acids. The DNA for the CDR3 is TGTGCCAGCAGCTCTGGACAGGGGGCCACTAATGAAAAACTGTTTTTT. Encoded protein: CASSSGQGATNEKLFF.

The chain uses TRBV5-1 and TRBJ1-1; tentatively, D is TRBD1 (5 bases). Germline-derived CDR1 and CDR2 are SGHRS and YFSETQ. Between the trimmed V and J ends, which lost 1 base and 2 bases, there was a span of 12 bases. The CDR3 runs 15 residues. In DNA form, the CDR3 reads TGCGCCAGCAGCTTGTCGGCCAGGGATAACACTGAAGCTTTCTTT. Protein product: CASSLSARDNTEAFF.

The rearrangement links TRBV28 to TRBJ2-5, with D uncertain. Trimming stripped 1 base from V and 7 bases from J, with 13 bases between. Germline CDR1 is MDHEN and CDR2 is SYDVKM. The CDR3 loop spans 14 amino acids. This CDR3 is CASSLYGPQRTQYF. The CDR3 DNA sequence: TGTGCCAGCAGTTTATATGGCCCACAGAGGACCCAGTACTTC.

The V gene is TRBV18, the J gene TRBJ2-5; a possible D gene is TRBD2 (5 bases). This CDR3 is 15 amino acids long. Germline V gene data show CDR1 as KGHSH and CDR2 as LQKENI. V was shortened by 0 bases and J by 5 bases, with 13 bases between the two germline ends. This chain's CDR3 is CASSPPGLALETQYF. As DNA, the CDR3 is TGTGCCAGCTCACCACCCGGGCTAGCTCTGGAGACCCAGTACTTC.

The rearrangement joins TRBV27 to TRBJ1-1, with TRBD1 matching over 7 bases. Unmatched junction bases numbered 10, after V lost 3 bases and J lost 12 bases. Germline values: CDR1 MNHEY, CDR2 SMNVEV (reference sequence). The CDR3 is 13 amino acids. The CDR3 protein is CASSFRTGLGTFF. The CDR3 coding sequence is TGTGCCAGCAGTTTTCGGACAGGTCTAGGGACTTTCTTT.

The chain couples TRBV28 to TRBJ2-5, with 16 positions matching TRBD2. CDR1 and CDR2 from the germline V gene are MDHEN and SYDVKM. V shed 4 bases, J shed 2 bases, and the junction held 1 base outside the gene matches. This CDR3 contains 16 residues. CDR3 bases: TGTGCCAGCAGTTCGGGACTAGCGGGGGGGCAAGAGACCCAGTACTTC. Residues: CASSSGLAGGQETQYF.

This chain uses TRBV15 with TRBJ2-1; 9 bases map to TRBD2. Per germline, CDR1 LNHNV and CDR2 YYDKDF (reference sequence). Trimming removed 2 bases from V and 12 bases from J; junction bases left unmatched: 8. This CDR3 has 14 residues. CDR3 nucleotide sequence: TGTGCCACCAGCAGACCCTCGGGCGGGGGGGGGCAGTTCTTC. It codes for CATSRPSGGGGQFF.

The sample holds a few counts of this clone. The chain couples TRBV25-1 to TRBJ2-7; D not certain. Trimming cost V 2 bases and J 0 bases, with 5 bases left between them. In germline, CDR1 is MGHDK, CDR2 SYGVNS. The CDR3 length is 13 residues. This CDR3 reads CASSEVNSYEQYF. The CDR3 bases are TGTGCCAGCAGTGAAGTAAACTCCTACGAGCAGTACTTC.

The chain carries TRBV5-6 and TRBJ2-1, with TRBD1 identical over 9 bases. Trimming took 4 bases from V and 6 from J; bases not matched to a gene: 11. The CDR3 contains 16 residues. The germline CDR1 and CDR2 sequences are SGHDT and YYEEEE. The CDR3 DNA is TGTGCCAGCAGCAATACAGGGGGCCCTCGATTCAATGAGCAGTTCTTC. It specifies CASSNTGGPRFNEQFF.

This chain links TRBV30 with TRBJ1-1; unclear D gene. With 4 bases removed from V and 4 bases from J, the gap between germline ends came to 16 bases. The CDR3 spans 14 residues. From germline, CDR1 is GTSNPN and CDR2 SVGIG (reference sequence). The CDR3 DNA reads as TGTGCCTGGAAAGGTATTGGGCTGGGCACTGAAGCTTTCTTT. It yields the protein CAWKGIGLGTEAFF. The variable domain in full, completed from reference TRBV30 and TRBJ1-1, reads SQTIHQWPATLVQPVGSPLSLECTVEGTSNPNLYWYRQAAGRGLQLLFYSVGIGQISSEVPQNLSASRPQDRQFILSSKKLLLSDSGFYLCAWKGIGLGTEAFFGQGTRLTVV.

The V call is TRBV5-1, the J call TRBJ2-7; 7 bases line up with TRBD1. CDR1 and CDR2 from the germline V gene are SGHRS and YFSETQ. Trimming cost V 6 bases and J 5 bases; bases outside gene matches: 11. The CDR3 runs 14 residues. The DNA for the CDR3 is TGCGCCAGCACCCCCACCGGGACAGTCAACGAGCAGTACTTC. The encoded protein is CASTPTGTVNEQYF. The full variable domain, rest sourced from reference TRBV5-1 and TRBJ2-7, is KAGVTQTPRYLIKTRGQQVTLSCSPISGHRSVSWYQQTPGQGLQFLFEYFSETQRNKGNFPGRFSGRQFSNSRSEMNVSTLELGDSALYLCASTPTGTVNEQYFGPGTRLTVT.

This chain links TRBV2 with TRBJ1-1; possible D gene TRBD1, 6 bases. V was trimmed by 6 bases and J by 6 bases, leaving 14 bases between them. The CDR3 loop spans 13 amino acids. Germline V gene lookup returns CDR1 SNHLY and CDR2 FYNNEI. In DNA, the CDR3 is TGTGCCAGCAGAAACCCGGCAGGGGCTGAAGCTTTCTTT. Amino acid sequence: CASRNPAGAEAFF.

The CDR3 region is CSVGVVRRDEQYF. DNA for the CDR3: TGCAGCGTTGGTGTGGTCCGGCGGGACGAGCAGTACTTC. V gene TRBV29-1 combines with J gene TRBJ2-7, with D perhaps matching TRBD2 (5 bases). Germline CDR1 and CDR2: SQVTM and ANQGSEA. The V and J ends lost 4 bases and 5 bases respectively, with 15 bases between them. The CDR3 is made up of 13 amino acids.

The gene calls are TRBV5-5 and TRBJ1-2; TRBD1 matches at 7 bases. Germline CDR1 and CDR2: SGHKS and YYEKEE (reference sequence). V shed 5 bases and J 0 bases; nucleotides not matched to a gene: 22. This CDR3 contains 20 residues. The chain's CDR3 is CASSSTYFFLTGPSNYGYTF. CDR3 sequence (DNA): TGTGCCAGCAGTTCTACGTATTTTTTTTTGACAGGGCCTTCTAACTATGGCTACACCTTC.

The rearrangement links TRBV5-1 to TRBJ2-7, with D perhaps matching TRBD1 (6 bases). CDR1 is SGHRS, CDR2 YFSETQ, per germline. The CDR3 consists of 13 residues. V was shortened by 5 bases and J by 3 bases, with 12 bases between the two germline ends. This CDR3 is CASSSVDSYEQYF. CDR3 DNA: TGCGCCAGCAGTTCCGTGGACAGCTACGAGCAGTACTTC. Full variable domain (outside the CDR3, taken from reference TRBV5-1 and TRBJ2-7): KAGVTQTPRYLIKTRGQQVTLSCSPISGHRSVSWYQQTPGQGLQFLFEYFSETQRNKGNFPGRFSGRQFSNSRSEMNVSTLELGDSALYLCASSSVDSYEQYFGPGTRLTVT.

As DNA, the CDR3 is TGTGCCAGCAGTCCCCGGGGTAGCGGGGGTTTTCGGAGAGAGACCCAGTACTTC. Residues: CASSPRGSGGFRRETQYF. This chain uses TRBV28 with TRBJ2-5; 9 nucleotides line up with TRBD2. The germline CDR1 and CDR2 sequences are MDHEN and SYDVKM. V shed 5 bases, J shed 4 bases, and the junction held 17 bases outside the gene matches. This CDR3 comprises 18 residues.

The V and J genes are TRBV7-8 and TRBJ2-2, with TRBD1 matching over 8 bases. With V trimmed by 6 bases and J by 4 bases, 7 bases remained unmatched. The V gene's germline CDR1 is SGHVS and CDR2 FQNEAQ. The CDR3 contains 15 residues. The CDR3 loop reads CASRLQGAFTGELFF. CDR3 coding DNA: TGTGCCAGCAGATTGCAGGGGGCGTTCACCGGGGAGCTGTTTTTT.

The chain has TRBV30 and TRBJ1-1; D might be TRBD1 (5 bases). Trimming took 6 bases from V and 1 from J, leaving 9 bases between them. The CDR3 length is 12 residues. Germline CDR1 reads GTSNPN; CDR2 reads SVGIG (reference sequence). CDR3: CACNRGNTEAFF. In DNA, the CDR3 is TGTGCCTGCAATAGGGGGAACACTGAAGCTTTCTTT.

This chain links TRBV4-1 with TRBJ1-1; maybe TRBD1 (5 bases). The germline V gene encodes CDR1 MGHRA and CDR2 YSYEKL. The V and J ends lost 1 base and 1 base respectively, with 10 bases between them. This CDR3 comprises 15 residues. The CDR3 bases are TGCGCCAGCAGCCAAGTCTGGGGCTCGAACACTGAAGCTTTCTTT. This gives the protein CASSQVWGSNTEAFF.

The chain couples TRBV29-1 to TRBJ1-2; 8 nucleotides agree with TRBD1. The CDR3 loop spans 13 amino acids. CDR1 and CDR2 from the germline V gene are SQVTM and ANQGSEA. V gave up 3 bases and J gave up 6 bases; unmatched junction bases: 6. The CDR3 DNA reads TGCAGCGTTGACCTTACAGGGGGTAATGGCTACACCTTC. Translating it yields CSVDLTGGNGYTF.

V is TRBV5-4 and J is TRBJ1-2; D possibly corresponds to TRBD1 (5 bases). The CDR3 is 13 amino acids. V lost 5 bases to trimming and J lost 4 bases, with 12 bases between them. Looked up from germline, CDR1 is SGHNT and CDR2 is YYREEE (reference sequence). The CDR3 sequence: CASSNDRFYGYTF. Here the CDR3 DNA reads TGTGCCAGCAGTAATGACAGATTCTATGGCTACACCTTC.

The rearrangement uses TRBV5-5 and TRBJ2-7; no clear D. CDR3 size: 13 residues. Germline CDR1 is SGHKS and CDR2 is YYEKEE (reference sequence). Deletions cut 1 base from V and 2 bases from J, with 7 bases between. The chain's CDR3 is CASSLPTAYEQYF. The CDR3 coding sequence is TGTGCCAGCAGCTTGCCAACAGCCTACGAGCAGTACTTC.

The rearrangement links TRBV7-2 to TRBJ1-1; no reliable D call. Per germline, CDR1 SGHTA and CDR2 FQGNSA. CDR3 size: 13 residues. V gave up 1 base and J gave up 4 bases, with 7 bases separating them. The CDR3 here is CASSLGATTEAFF. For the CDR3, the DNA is TGTGCCAGCAGCTTAGGCGCCACCACTGAAGCTTTCTTT.

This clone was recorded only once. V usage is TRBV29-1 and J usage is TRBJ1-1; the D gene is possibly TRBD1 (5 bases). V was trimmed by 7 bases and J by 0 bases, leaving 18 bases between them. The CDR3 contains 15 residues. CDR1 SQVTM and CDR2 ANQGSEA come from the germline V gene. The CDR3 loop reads CSAGERGKVNTEAFF. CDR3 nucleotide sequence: TGCAGCGCCGGAGAGCGGGGGAAGGTGAACACTGAAGCTTTCTTT.

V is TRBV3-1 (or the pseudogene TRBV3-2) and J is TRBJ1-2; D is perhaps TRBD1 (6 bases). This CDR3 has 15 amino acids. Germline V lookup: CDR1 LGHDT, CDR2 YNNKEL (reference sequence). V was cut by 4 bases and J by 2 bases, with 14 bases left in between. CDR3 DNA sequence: TGTGCCAGCAGCCTCGGGGGGGGGCAGAACTATGGCTACACCTTC. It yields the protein CASSLGGGQNYGYTF.